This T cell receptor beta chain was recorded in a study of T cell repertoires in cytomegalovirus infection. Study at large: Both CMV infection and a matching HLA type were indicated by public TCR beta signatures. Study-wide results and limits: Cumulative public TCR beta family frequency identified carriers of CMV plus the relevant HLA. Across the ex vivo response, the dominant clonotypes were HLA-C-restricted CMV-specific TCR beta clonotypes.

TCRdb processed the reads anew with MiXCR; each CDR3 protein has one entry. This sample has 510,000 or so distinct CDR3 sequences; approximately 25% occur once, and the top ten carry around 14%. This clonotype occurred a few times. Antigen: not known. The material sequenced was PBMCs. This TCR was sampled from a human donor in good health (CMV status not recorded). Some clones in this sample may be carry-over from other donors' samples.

Here the CDR3 reads CASSPGLAGGLAQFF. CDR3 DNA sequence: TGTGCCAGCAGCCCGGGACTAGCGGGAGGGCTCGCGCAGTTCTTC. The V and J genes are TRBV7-2 and TRBJ2-1, with 16 nucleotides matching TRBD2. CDR3 length: 15 residues. Germline V gives CDR1 SGHTA, CDR2 FQGNSA. Trimming took 5 bases from V and 12 from J; bases not matched to a gene: 7.